This is a list of T cell receptor beta chains from one sample in a study of early T cells in non-severe SARS-CoV-2 infection. MiXCR, run by TCRdb on the 5' RACE reads, gives a single entry per CDR3 protein. The data show 55,000 to 65,000 distinct CDR3 sequences, roughly an eighth seen once. Specimen: whole blood, collected at baseline. Receptor source: an adult who was a healthcare worker with PCR-confirmed SARS-CoV-2 infection or an uninfected control (not recorded which). Both conserved end residues are part of each CDR3. The D gene is left open where the match is weak. Size is stated for part of the rows, as once, few or many counts, or as a class when the clone is expanded.

d_gene,j_gene,abundance,v_gene,CDR3nt,CDR3aa
-,TRBJ2-5,-,TRBV12-3/TRBV12-4,TGTGCCAGCAGTTCACCTGGCCAGGAGACCCAGTACTTC,CASSSPGQETQYF
TRBD1,TRBJ2-7,few,TRBV19,TGTGCCAGTAAGGGGACAGGGTCCTACGAGCAGTACTTC,CASKGTGSYEQYF
TRBD1,TRBJ2-4,-,TRBV12-3/TRBV12-4,TGTGCCAGCACCGTCACAGGGGGCTGGGACATTCAGTACTTC,CASTVTGGWDIQYF
-,TRBJ2-3,few,TRBV7-7,TGTGCTAGCAGCTTAAACCGGGCCGAAGATACGCAGTATTTT,CASSLNRAEDTQYF
-,TRBJ1-2,-,TRBV29-1,TGCAGCCCGGGAGAGGCCGTACAGGCGGGCTATGGCTACACCTTC,CSPGEAVQAGYGYTF
-,TRBJ2-2,many,TRBV7-9,TGTGCCAGCAGCTTGCAGGGAACGGACACCGGGGAGCTGTTTTTT,CASSLQGTDTGELFF
TRBD2,TRBJ2-1,-,TRBV11-3,TGTGCCAGCACCCCCGGCGGGGAGGGCCACAATGAGCAGTTCTTC,CASTPGGEGHNEQFF
-,TRBJ2-7,many,TRBV7-6,TGTGCCAGCAGCTTAAGTATTCACTACGAGCAGTACTTC,CASSLSIHYEQYF
-,TRBJ1-1,-,TRBV21-1,TGTGCCAGCAGCAAACAGCTGAACACTGAAGCTTTCTTT,CASSKQLNTEAFF
-,TRBJ2-6,many,TRBV2,TGTGCCAGCAGTGAAGCGAATGTCAGGACTGGGGCCAACGTCCTGACTTTC,CASSEANVRTGANVLTF
-,TRBJ2-7,many,TRBV25-1,TGTGCCAGCAGTACCGGAGGGGACAAGGAGCAGTACTTC,CASSTGGDKEQYF
TRBD2,TRBJ2-7,-,TRBV10-3,TGTGCCATCAGTGAGTCCGGCGGGAGCGCCTACGAGCAGTACTTC,CAISESGGSAYEQYF
-,TRBJ2-2,many,TRBV19,TGTGCCAGTAGTACGGGGCAGCTCACCGGGGAGCTGTTTTTT,CASSTGQLTGELFF
-,TRBJ1-1,-,TRBV12-3/TRBV12-4,TGTGCCAGCAGTTTCGGGGATGAAGCTTTCTTT,CASSFGDEAFF
-,TRBJ2-7,few,TRBV21-1,TGTGCCAGCAGCAAACCCTCGCCGGATTTCTCCTACGAGCAGTACTTC,CASSKPSPDFSYEQYF
TRBD2,TRBJ2-1,many,TRBV10-3,TGTGCCATCCGCGGAACCCGACTAGCGGGGATGAATGAGCAGTTCTTC,CAIRGTRLAGMNEQFF
-,TRBJ1-5,many,TRBV15,TGTGCCACCAACCCTGGACAGTCTTATAGCAATCAGCCCCAGCATTTT,CATNPGQSYSNQPQHF
-,TRBJ2-2,few,TRBV25-1,TGTGCCAGCAAGGGGCAGGGTGAGACCGGGGAGCTGTTTTTT,CASKGQGETGELFF
-,TRBJ2-7,few,TRBV20-1,TGCAGTGCTACCCGGACGGGGTACGAGCAGTACTTC,CSATRTGYEQYF
TRBD1,TRBJ1-1,-,TRBV7-8,TGTGCCAGCAGCCCGGACAGGGGCAAAAACACTGAAGCTTTCTTT,CASSPDRGKNTEAFF
-,TRBJ2-7,many,TRBV11-2,TGTGCCAGCAGCCGCTCTGGACCCGGCTACGAGCAGTACTTC,CASSRSGPGYEQYF
TRBD1,TRBJ1-1,-,TRBV12-5,TGTGCTAGTGGCCGGACGGGACAGGGGTTAGGGACTGAAGCTTTCTTT,CASGRTGQGLGTEAFF
-,TRBJ1-2,-,TRBV7-2,TGTGCCAGCAGCTTAGCCCCAGGGAACTATGGCTACACCTTC,CASSLAPGNYGYTF
-,TRBJ1-4,few,TRBV5-5,TGTGCCAGCAGCCCCGAATGGGCCCCTAATGAAAAACTGTTTTTT,CASSPEWAPNEKLFF
TRBD1,TRBJ2-5,-,TRBV20-1,TGCAGTGCTAGAATCGGGACAGGCCCGGCCCAGTACTTC,CSARIGTGPAQYF
-,TRBJ1-1,few,TRBV6-5,TGTGCCAGCAGTTCCGTCCCCTTTTCTGAAGCTTTCTTT,CASSSVPFSEAFF
TRBD1,TRBJ2-7,few,TRBV27,TGTGCCAGCAGCCGCCGGGACAGGGGAGTCTACGAGCAGTACTTC,CASSRRDRGVYEQYF
TRBD2,TRBJ2-1,-,TRBV28,TGTGCCAGCGTGGACTTGTCTTTAGCGGGACGCAATGAGCAGTTCTTC,CASVDLSLAGRNEQFF
-,TRBJ1-1,-,TRBV7-2,TGTGCCAGCAGCTTAGGTCTCTTGACAGACATGAACACTGAAGCTTTCTTT,CASSLGLLTDMNTEAFF
-,TRBJ1-2,-,TRBV12-3/TRBV12-4,TGTGCCAGCAGTTTTCAGGGATATGGCTACACCTTC,CASSFQGYGYTF
TRBD1,TRBJ2-7,many,TRBV7-9,TGTGCCAGCAGCTTTGGGACAGGGGTGGGTGAGCAGTACTTC,CASSFGTGVGEQYF